The 17 T cell receptor beta chains below come from one sample, sequenced in a study of cytomegalovirus exposure and HLA in healthy donors. The data were produced by immunoSEQ multiplex PCR, yet TCRdb's version contains in-frame clones alone and is incomplete. The sample has around 170,000 clones; 88% are singletons. The sequenced sample was PBMCs. Receptors originate from a man aged 18 to 35 in good health and CMV-seronegative.

The chain couples TRBV27 to TRBJ1-5, with D tentatively TRBD1 (5 bases). The CDR3 spans 18 residues. CDR1 and CDR2 from the germline V gene are MNHEY and SMNVEV (reference sequence). V was clipped by 1 base and J by 2 bases, with 18 bases between them. The CDR3 bases are TGTGCCAGCAGTTTATGGGGCACTAAAGCGGGTGGCAATCAGCCCCAGCATTTT. Protein sequence: CASSLWGTKAGGNQPQHF.

This clone was counted only a few times. The chain has TRBV7-6 and TRBJ2-7; D is unresolved. Germline CDR1 reads SGHVS; CDR2 reads FNYEAQ. Trimming pared 3 bases from V and 7 bases from J, leaving 13 bases between. The CDR3 is 13 residues long. The CDR3 DNA follows: TGTGCCAGCAGCTTCAAGGCGGCCGGGGAGCAGTACTTC. Protein product: CASSFKAAGEQYF. Filled out from reference TRBV7-6 and TRBJ2-7, the complete variable domain reads GAGVSQSPRYKVTKRGQDVALRCDPISGHVSLYWYRQALGQGPEFLTYFNYEAQQDKSGLPNDRFSAERPEGSISTLTIQRTEQRDSAMYRCASSFKAAGEQYFGPGTRLTVT.

This clone has a count of ten or more. The chain couples TRBV9 to TRBJ1-2; TRBD1 agrees at 7 bases. Trimming cost V 3 bases and J 0 bases; bases outside gene matches: 8. This CDR3 is 16 amino acids long. CDR1 is SGDLS and CDR2 is YYNGEE in the germline V gene. As DNA, the CDR3 is TGTGCCAGCAGCGCCAGGGGGACTCTTACTAACTATGGCTACACCTTC. This codes for CASSARGTLTNYGYTF. The variable domain in full, with the rest retrieved from reference TRBV9 and TRBJ1-2, is DSGVTQTPKHLITATGQRVTLRCSPRSGDLSVYWYQQSLDQGLQFLIQYYNGEERAKGNILERFSAQQFPDLHSELNLSSLELGDSALYFCASSARGTLTNYGYTFGSGTRLTVV.

The rearrangement links TRBV27 to TRBJ1-6; no clear D. Trimming took off 5 bases at V and 7 bases at J, with 18 bases between the two ends. Germline lookup yields CDR1 MNHEY and CDR2 SMNVEV (reference sequence). The CDR3 extends over 16 amino acids. The CDR3, as DNA: TGTGCCAGCAGTACGTCCTCAGGAACGCAAAATTCACCCCTCCACTTT. As protein: CASSTSSGTQNSPLHF.

The CDR3 region is CASSGVGSSYEQYF. The CDR3 region has the DNA TGTGCCAGTAGCGGAGTAGGGAGCTCCTACGAGCAGTACTTC. The chain joins TRBV19 to TRBJ2-7, with D maybe TRBD2 (5 bases). This CDR3 has 14 amino acids. The V end lost 6 bases, the J end lost 0 bases, and 12 bases lay between the germline ends. Germline assignment: CDR1 LNHDA and CDR2 SQIVND (reference sequence).

The chain is built from TRBV18 and TRBJ1-1; D may be TRBD1 (6 bases). Trimming stripped 7 bases from V and 5 bases from J, with 20 bases between. Germline lookup yields CDR1 KGHSH and CDR2 LQKENI. The CDR3 covers 15 residues. The DNA of the CDR3 is TGTGCCAGCTGCGCGGAGGTAAGGGGGATAACTGAAGCTTTCTTT. Residues: CASCAEVRGITEAFF.

In this sample, this clone turned up a few times. This rearrangement joins TRBV19 to TRBJ1-1; perhaps TRBD1 as D (6 bases). V lost 6 bases and J lost 0, with 11 bases in between. Germline lookup yields CDR1 LNHDA and CDR2 SQIVND (reference sequence). The CDR3 is 14 residues long. The CDR3 reads CASSRGDMNTEAFF. For the CDR3, the DNA is TGTGCCAGTAGCCGAGGGGACATGAACACTGAAGCTTTCTTT.

V usage is TRBV19 and J usage is TRBJ1-1, with 10 positions matching TRBD1. The CDR3 totals 14 residues. Germline V gives CDR1 LNHDA, CDR2 SQIVND (reference sequence). V shed 5 bases, J shed 3 bases, and the junction held 3 bases outside the gene matches. The CDR3 region is CASSFGQGDTEAFF. CDR3 in DNA: TGTGCCAGTAGTTTTGGACAGGGGGACACTGAAGCTTTCTTT.

J is TRBJ2-1 and V is TRBV9; TRBD2 matches at 11 bases. The trim removed 0 bases at V and 3 bases at J, leaving 5 bases unmatched. Germline V gene lookup returns CDR1 SGDLS and CDR2 YYNGEE. The length of the CDR3 is 17 residues. The CDR3 loop is CASSVGSSGRHYNEQFF. In nucleotides, the CDR3 is TGTGCCAGCAGCGTAGGATCTAGCGGGAGGCACTACAATGAGCAGTTCTTC.

This clone was seen a handful of times. The chain has TRBV19 and TRBJ1-3; no reliable D call. CDR1 LNHDA and CDR2 SQIVND come from the germline V gene (reference sequence). Trimming shortened V by 5 bases and J by 8 bases, and 7 bases separated the two germline ends. The CDR3 runs 11 residues. The chain's CDR3 is CASSVADTIYF. The CDR3 bases are TGTGCCAGTAGTGTCGCGGACACCATATATTTT.

This rearrangement joins TRBV5-1 to TRBJ1-1, with D perhaps matching TRBD1 (5 bases). The CDR3 spans 14 residues. V lost 0 bases to trimming and J lost 3 bases, with 9 bases between them. The V gene's germline CDR1 is SGHRS and CDR2 YFSETQ. CDR3 bases: TGCGCCAGCAGCTTGGCGGGGGAGGACACTGAAGCTTTCTTT. The encoded protein is CASSLAGEDTEAFF.

This clone appeared once. The CDR3 here is CASKSFRNRDYGYTF. CDR3 coding DNA: TGTGCCAGCAAGTCCTTTAGAAACAGGGACTATGGCTACACCTTC. The chain recombines TRBV6-5 with TRBJ1-2; D is perhaps TRBD1 (6 bases). The CDR3 loop spans 15 amino acids. Germline lookup yields CDR1 MNHEY and CDR2 SVGAGI. V dropped 7 bases and J dropped 3 bases, with 18 bases sitting between them.

The chain uses TRBV6-1 and TRBJ2-2, with TRBD1 matching over 9 bases. V trimming: 7 bases; J trimming: 6 bases; junction bases outside the gene matches: 6. The germline CDR1 and CDR2 sequences are MNHNS and SASEGT. This CDR3 has 14 amino acids. DNA of the CDR3: TGTGCCAGCATCACAGGGGGCTTGGCCGGGGAGCTGTTTTTT. Protein product: CASITGGLAGELFF.

Concerning this clone: The sample contains more than one DNA sequence encoding this CDR3. V and J are TRBV4-1 and TRBJ1-5, with 9 positions matching TRBD1. Germline V gives CDR1 MGHRA, CDR2 YSYEKL. Unmatched junction bases numbered 4, after V lost 3 bases and J lost 7 bases. The CDR3 spans 14 residues. The CDR3 bases are TGCGCCAGCAGCCAGGGACAGGGACTCCAGCCCCAGCATTTT. Its translation is CASSQGQGLQPQHF.

CDR3 in amino acids: CASSQGVSNQPQHF. The CDR3 DNA reads TGTGCCAGCAGTCAAGGAGTTAGCAATCAGCCCCAGCATTTT. J is TRBJ1-5 and V is TRBV27; no clear D. The V end was cut by 5 bases, the J end by 0 bases, with 8 bases between. CDR3 length equals 14 residues. Germline CDR1 is MNHEY and CDR2 is SMNVEV (reference sequence).

This clone was detected only a few times. This chain uses TRBV27 with TRBJ1-5; D is perhaps TRBD1 (5 bases). The CDR3 covers 16 residues. V gave up 2 bases and J gave up 0 bases, with 11 bases separating them. Germline assignment: CDR1 MNHEY and CDR2 SMNVEV (reference sequence). CDR3 nucleotide sequence: TGTGCCAGCAGTTTACGAGGGGACTATAGCAATCAGCCCCAGCATTTT. As protein: CASSLRGDYSNQPQHF.

This clone was detected only once. The J gene is TRBJ1-2, the V gene TRBV6-6; a weak D match, TRBD1 (6 bases). This CDR3 contains 14 residues. Trimming cost V 4 bases and J 4 bases, with 13 bases left between them. Germline-derived CDR1 and CDR2 are MNHNY and SVGAGI (reference sequence). CDR3 in DNA: TGTGCCAGCAGTTCCCCTACAGGGTCCTATGGCTACACCTTC. Amino acid sequence: CASSSPTGSYGYTF.